The clone carrying this TCR beta chain is a singleton in its sample. Antigen: not known. The sample's time point: baseline, week 1 (first vaccination visit). Noted treatment: pre-vaccination baseline after standard-of-care therapy. Patients carried new grade 3 or 4 IDH1-mutant astrocytomas lacking nuclear ATRX. The data are from a study of a mutant IDH1 vaccine in newly diagnosed glioma. For the study at large: Males made up about 60% and females about 40% of treated patients, whose mean age was roughly 40 years. The therapy given earlier, which was standard therapy, consisted of radiotherapy, temozolomide, or both, and most of the patients received both.

The method was immunoSEQ multiplex PCR; TCRdb's version includes in-frame clones alone and lacks a portion of them. The table records around 50,000 clones, 86% of them present only once. Germline values: CDR1 LGHNA, CDR2 YNFKEQ. Between the trimmed V and J ends, which lost 4 bases and 5 bases, there was a span of 15 bases. The CDR3 is made up of 15 amino acids. Broader study findings: Evidence of vaccine-induced immune responses was documented in 80% to 95% of patients.

The source is a man aged 35-49 years with glioma. The starting material was PBMCs, obtained from a glioma patient treated with radiotherapy, temozolomide or both. V and J are TRBV4-2 and TRBJ2-1; D is perhaps TRBD1 (6 bases). DNA for the CDR3: TGTGCCAGCAGCCGAAAGACAGGTTGGGACAATGAGCAGTTCTTC. It encodes CASSRKTGWDNEQFF.